This TCR beta chain comes out of a study of metastatic and nonmetastatic thyroid tumors. In the original analysis: The study built a papillary thyroid cancer distant-metastasis classifier from CDR3 differences across clinicopathological groups. With MiXCR, TCRdb called clones anew from the PCR reads. TCRdb's processing, not the authors' own work, is the source of the V and J calls. In the table there are approximately 17,000 clones, roughly 25% of which are singletons. No patient had received any treatment before thyroid surgery. Losses at the gene ends were 1 base for V and 3 bases for J; bases not matched to a gene: 4. Germline loops: CDR1 LGHNT, CDR2 FRNRAP. The CDR3 sequence is 16 residues long. This clone was seen at least ten times.

The sequenced sample consisted of tumor tissue. This receptor was obtained from a female donor with papillary thyroid cancer or a benign thyroid nodule (not recorded which). Some clones in this sample may be carry-over from other donors' samples. This sequence joins TRBV12-5 and TRBJ2-2; 8 bases match TRBD1. Written as DNA, the CDR3 is TGTGCTAGTGGTTTGGCGACAGGGGATTACACCGGGGAGCTGTTTTTT. It is translated as CASGLATGDYTGELFF.